The rows below give T cell receptor beta chains drawn from one sample of a study of radiation and T cells in renal cell carcinoma. Some clones are missing from TCRdb's copy, which holds only in-frame ones; the method was immunoSEQ multiplex PCR. The sample carries roughly 130,000 clones, around four fifths recorded once. The specimen comprised blood, sampled from a patient whose treatment included radiotherapy and nephrectomy. These receptors came from a woman in her sixties or seventies with renal cell carcinoma. Each CDR3 is given with its conserved first and last residue. Fields, in order: clone size, J gene, V gene, D gene, CDR3 DNA, CDR3 protein. The D gene is left open where the match is weak. Size is omitted from some rows. Given values are once, few, many or a class for expanded clones.

abundance: .; j_gene: TRBJ2-5; v_gene: TRBV19; d_gene: TRBD1; CDR3nt: TGTGCCAGTAGTATGGGGACAGGGTTCGCGAAGACCCAGTACTTC; CDR3aa: CASSMGTGFAKTQYF
abundance: few; j_gene: TRBJ2-7; v_gene: TRBV6-4; d_gene: TRBD1; CDR3nt: TGTGCCAGCAGTGCGTCTTTGACAGGGAAGCACGAGCAGTACTTC; CDR3aa: CASSASLTGKHEQYF
abundance: few; j_gene: TRBJ1-5; v_gene: TRBV2; d_gene: .; CDR3nt: TGTGCCAGCAGTGAAATTAACAGGGACCAGCCCCAGCATTTT; CDR3aa: CASSEINRDQPQHF
abundance: .; j_gene: TRBJ2-7; v_gene: TRBV29-1; d_gene: TRBD1; CDR3nt: TGCAGCGTTGGGCAGGGGGCAAACTACGAGCAGTACTTC; CDR3aa: CSVGQGANYEQYF
abundance: .; j_gene: TRBJ2-7; v_gene: TRBV7-9; d_gene: .; CDR3nt: TGTGCCAGCAGCCAAGGGGACAACTCCTACGAGCAGTACTTC; CDR3aa: CASSQGDNSYEQYF
abundance: .; j_gene: TRBJ2-1; v_gene: TRBV28; d_gene: .; CDR3nt: TGTGCCAGCAGTTTAGTTACTAGTGAGTTCAATGAGCAGTTCTTC; CDR3aa: CASSLVTSEFNEQFF
abundance: few; j_gene: TRBJ1-1; v_gene: TRBV9; d_gene: TRBD1; CDR3nt: TGTGCCAGCAGTCCAACAGGGGGAATGAACACTGAAGCTTTCTTT; CDR3aa: CASSPTGGMNTEAFF
abundance: .; j_gene: TRBJ2-1; v_gene: TRBV18; d_gene: TRBD2; CDR3nt: TGTGCCAGCTCACCGGGACTAGCGGGCAATGAGCAGTTCTTC; CDR3aa: CASSPGLAGNEQFF
abundance: .; j_gene: TRBJ2-7; v_gene: TRBV19; d_gene: .; CDR3nt: TGTGCCAGCGACCCAACCGGGACGCAGGGCAACGAGCAGTACTTC; CDR3aa: CASDPTGTQGNEQYF
abundance: .; j_gene: TRBJ2-2; v_gene: TRBV19; d_gene: .; CDR3nt: TGTGCCAGTAACCCCCGAGGGGCCGGGGAGCTGTTTTTT; CDR3aa: CASNPRGAGELFF
abundance: .; j_gene: TRBJ2-1; v_gene: TRBV9; d_gene: TRBD2; CDR3nt: TGTGCCAGCAGCGCACTGACTAGCGGGAGCTCCTACAATGAGCAGTTCTTC; CDR3aa: CASSALTSGSSYNEQFF
abundance: .; j_gene: TRBJ1-5; v_gene: TRBV9; d_gene: .; CDR3nt: TGTGCCAGCAGCCCCGGTGGGTACAATCAGCCCCAGCATTTT; CDR3aa: CASSPGGYNQPQHF
abundance: once; j_gene: TRBJ2-3; v_gene: TRBV29-1; d_gene: TRBD1; CDR3nt: TGCAGCGGGACAGGGGAAGATACGCAGTATTTT; CDR3aa: CSGTGEDTQYF
abundance: once; j_gene: TRBJ2-6; v_gene: TRBV6-1; d_gene: TRBD2; CDR3nt: TGTGCCAGCAGTGAAGGTAGCGGGGGGGCGGTTGGGGCCAACGTCCTGACTTTC; CDR3aa: CASSEGSGGAVGANVLTF
abundance: .; j_gene: TRBJ2-1; v_gene: TRBV9; d_gene: .; CDR3nt: TGTGCCAGCAGCGCCCGGGCCTACAATGAGCAGTTCTTC; CDR3aa: CASSARAYNEQFF
abundance: once; j_gene: TRBJ1-2; v_gene: TRBV6-1; d_gene: .; CDR3nt: TGTGCCAGCAGTGAAATTGGTGGAATCTATGGCTACACCTTC; CDR3aa: CASSEIGGIYGYTF
abundance: .; j_gene: TRBJ1-2; v_gene: TRBV2; d_gene: .; CDR3nt: TGTGCCAGCAGTGAGAAGGGGTACTATGGCTACACCTTC; CDR3aa: CASSEKGYYGYTF
abundance: .; j_gene: TRBJ2-3; v_gene: TRBV27; d_gene: .; CDR3nt: TGTGCCAGCAGTGTCTGGGGAGGTACGCAGTATTTT; CDR3aa: CASSVWGGTQYF
abundance: .; j_gene: TRBJ2-7; v_gene: TRBV19; d_gene: .; CDR3nt: TGTGCCAGTAGTAGTCAGGGGTACTCCTACGAGCAGTACTTC; CDR3aa: CASSSQGYSYEQYF
abundance: .; j_gene: TRBJ2-1; v_gene: TRBV2; d_gene: .; CDR3nt: TGTGCCAGCATCCGAGGGGTGGGCTACAATGAGCAGTTCTTC; CDR3aa: CASIRGVGYNEQFF
abundance: .; j_gene: TRBJ1-5; v_gene: TRBV15; d_gene: .; CDR3nt: TGTGCCACCAGCTTCCCCGGCTTCAATCAGCCCCAGCATTTT; CDR3aa: CATSFPGFNQPQHF
abundance: .; j_gene: TRBJ2-5; v_gene: TRBV6-1; d_gene: .; CDR3nt: TGTGCCAGCAGTACGGATTTCGAGGCCAGTGAGACCCAGTACTTC; CDR3aa: CASSTDFEASETQYF